The table lists the clone carrying this TCR beta chain with a few counts. Antigen unknown. Amplified regions were TCR beta CDR3 sequences from RNA transcripts. First-round RT-PCR with HTBI primers amplified the TCR CDR3 region. TCRdb re-called the multiplex PCR reads with MiXCR, one entry per CDR3 protein. The table lists 450,000 to 700,000 distinct CDR3 sequences, 46% of them singletons. The sample belongs to a study of T cells in Graves' hyperthyroidism and ophthalmopathy. General study findings and limits: Onset of ophthalmopathy came a median approximately 6.9 months after the model predicted it. Most clonotypes expanded in thyroid above 0.001 were likewise present in blood. Stable hyperthyroidism was told apart from ophthalmopathy by a model built on 13 V-J features.

Diagnoses were made from clinical symptoms, serum measures (thyroxine and TRAb), thyroid ultrasound and orbital computed tomography. The receptor's source is an adult woman with Graves' disease, either hyperthyroidism or ophthalmopathy (not recorded which). The sequencing input was peripheral blood or thyroid tissue (not recorded which).

CDR3 sequence (DNA): TGTGCCATCAGAGGAGGACAGATGATGGAGACCCAGTACTTC. It specifies CAIRGGQMMETQYF. This rearrangement joins TRBV10-3 to TRBJ2-5; a weak D match, TRBD1 (6 bases). Germline V gene sequence: CDR1 ENHRY, CDR2 SYGVKD. The CDR3 has 14 amino acids. With 6 bases removed from V and 5 bases from J, the gap between germline ends came to 16 bases.